The 22 T cell receptor beta chains below were found in one sample sequenced in a study of CXCR3-negative and CXCR3-positive naive CD8 T cells. Through 5' RACE with UMI labels, the TRB cDNA libraries were prepared. Reanalyzing the 5' RACE reads, TCRdb keeps one entry per CDR3 protein, without DNA. The table for this sample gives about 48,000 distinct CDR3 sequences. The material sequenced was memory CD8+ T cells from blood. Source of these receptors: a human donor in good health. Some clones in this sample may be carry-over from other donors' samples.

The V and J genes are TRBV24-1 and TRBJ1-5; TCRdb calls TRBD1, which cannot be checked without DNA. Germline V gives CDR1 KGHDR, CDR2 SFDVKD. CDR3 size: 17 residues. This CDR3 reads CATSDHARDASNQPQHF.

The V call is TRBV6-2 or TRBV6-3, the J call TRBJ2-7. Germline values: CDR1 MNHEY, CDR2 SVGEGT. The CDR3 has 15 amino acids. CDR3: CASSYSTGRAYEQYF.

The J gene is TRBJ2-7, the V gene TRBV20-1; TCRdb calls TRBD1, which cannot be checked without DNA. The CDR3 length is 14 residues. Germline CDR1 and CDR2: DFQATT and SNEGSKA (reference sequence). The CDR3 sequence is CSVRGWDTSYEQYF.

The J gene is TRBJ2-1, the V gene TRBV6-5; the D gene TCRdb calls, TRBD1, cannot be checked with no DNA. Germline V CDR1 and CDR2: MNHEY, SVGAGI. The CDR3 loop spans 15 amino acids. The CDR3 loop is CASSPGRSSYNEQFF.

V and J are TRBV29-1 and TRBJ2-1; TCRdb lists TRBD2, though no DNA is available to test this call. Germline values: CDR1 SQVTM, CDR2 ANQGSEA. CDR3 length: 20 residues. CDR3 sequence reads: CSAQGQPVSEASGVYNEQFF.

The CDR3 region is CSVEYSTDTQYF. The chain links TRBV29-1 to TRBJ2-3. There are 12 residues in the CDR3. Germline CDR1 and CDR2: SQVTM and ANQGSEA.

This chain links TRBV7-9 with TRBJ2-1; TCRdb selects TRBD1, and the lack of DNA leaves this call unchecked. Looked up from germline, CDR1 is SEHNR and CDR2 is FQNEAQ (reference sequence). CDR3 size: 15 residues. CDR3: CASSTGTGSYNEQFF.

This chain links TRBV29-1 with TRBJ2-7; TCRdb indicates TRBD2, and absent DNA this call remains unverified. Germline CDR1 reads SQVTM; CDR2 reads ANQGSEA. The CDR3 consists of 14 residues. This CDR3 reads CSGSVGGGSYEQYF.

V usage is TRBV29-1 and J usage is TRBJ1-2; TCRdb's D gene call, TRBD1, goes unchecked for lack of DNA. This CDR3 has 13 residues. CDR1 is SQVTM, CDR2 ANQGSEA, per germline. The CDR3 loop reads CSVGGGGDYGYTF.

The chain is built from TRBV28 and TRBJ2-7; the TCRdb D gene call, TRBD2, has no DNA to confirm it. The CDR3 extends over 14 amino acids. Germline V lookup: CDR1 MDHEN, CDR2 SYDVKM. CDR3 in amino acids: CASSSPDKAYEQYF.

The chain has TRBV25-1 and TRBJ1-2. The V gene's germline CDR1 is MGHDK and CDR2 SYGVNS. The CDR3 extends over 16 amino acids. CDR3 sequence: CASSEPGLSSNYGYTF.

The V gene is TRBV5-5, the J gene TRBJ1-2; with no DNA, the TCRdb D assignment of TRBD1 cannot be verified. The CDR3 covers 12 residues. In germline, CDR1 is SGHKS, CDR2 YYEKEE (reference sequence). This chain's CDR3 is CASSGTGDGYTF.

The chain recombines TRBV28 with TRBJ2-7. CDR1 and CDR2 (germline): MDHEN, SYDVKM. CDR3 length: 12 amino acids. CDR3 amino acids: CASSPNIYEQYF.

The chain combines TRBV20-1 with TRBJ1-1. The CDR3 loop spans 12 amino acids. CDR1 is DFQATT, CDR2 SNEGSKA, per germline (reference sequence). CDR3 region: CSARMENTEAFF.

The chain carries TRBV7-6 and TRBJ2-2; TCRdb designates TRBD2, a call that cannot be tested without DNA. CDR1 and CDR2 (germline): SGHVS, FNYEAQ. This CDR3 comprises 18 residues. The CDR3 protein is CASSLYLVPSDGTGELFF.

This chain joins TRBV5-6 and TRBJ2-5. The CDR3 spans 11 residues. Per the germline V gene, CDR1 is SGHDT and CDR2 is YYEEEE. The CDR3 sequence is CASSLNGAQYF.

The chain joins TRBV20-1 to TRBJ2-7; TCRdb reports TRBD1, a call that lacks DNA to check it against. CDR3 length equals 12 residues. Germline V CDR1 and CDR2: DFQATT, SNEGSKA (reference sequence). Here the CDR3 reads CGIGQVEYEQYF.

The rearrangement joins TRBV20-1 to TRBJ1-6. The germline gives CDR1 DFQATT, CDR2 SNEGSKA (reference sequence). This CDR3 is built from 15 residues. The CDR3 is CSARAAGREESPLHF.

The chain employs TRBV28 and TRBJ2-1; TCRdb calls TRBD1, which cannot be checked without DNA. Germline V gene data show CDR1 as MDHEN and CDR2 as SYDVKM. This CDR3 contains 16 residues. This chain's CDR3 is CASSPTGENSYNEQFF.

The V and J genes are TRBV20-1 and TRBJ2-1; TCRdb names TRBD2, which stays unverified in the absence of DNA. The CDR3 spans 14 residues. Per the germline V gene, CDR1 is DFQATT and CDR2 is SNEGSKA (reference sequence). Here the CDR3 reads CSAVSGEPYNEQFF.

V gene TRBV25-1 combines with J gene TRBJ1-2; the TRBD1 assignment by TCRdb is unverifiable without DNA. Germline values: CDR1 MGHDK, CDR2 SYGVNS. The CDR3 totals 15 residues. The CDR3 here is CASSELKTGAGGYTF.

The chain joins TRBV2 to TRBJ2-2; TCRdb's D gene call, TRBD1, goes unchecked for lack of DNA. The CDR3 contains 14 residues. The germline gives CDR1 SNHLY, CDR2 FYNNEI. The CDR3 is CASSDSPGAGELFF.